This T cell receptor (beta chain) was found in a study of CD8+ T cells in alopecia areata. Study summary: Treated patients were given oral tofacitinib, which was dosed at 5 to 10 mg twice daily. Treatment with tofacitinib (6 to 18 months) was followed by 6 months off drug.

Sampling of alopecia areata patients yielded lesional scalp punch biopsies as well as peripheral blood. The study's findings and limits: For lesional scalp, especially alopecia totalis/universalis, clonality was higher than in normal scalp. Researchers reported that TCR sharing among patients proved less clear than in mice, possibly HLA-linked.

CDR1 is SGHDN, CDR2 FVKESK, per germline. V gave up 0 bases and J gave up 3 bases, with 18 bases separating them. This CDR3 spans 17 amino acids. It was cDNA, reverse transcribed from extracted RNA, that served as the sequencing template. Libraries were prepared by immunoSEQ multiplex PCR; TCRdb keeps only in-frame clonotypes and omits some of them. The profile shows roughly 6,900 clones, approximately 65% of them singletons. With regard to this clone: As yet, its antigen is unknown.

The gene calls are TRBV14 and TRBJ2-7; weak D call: TRBD2 (5 bases). This sequence originates from a human donor with alopecia areata. The specimen was skin, collected at week 0. Here the CDR3 reads CASSQDQGGFRLYEQYF. The CDR3, as DNA: TGTGCCAGCAGCCAAGATCAAGGAGGTTTTCGTCTCTACGAGCAGTACTTC.